This T cell receptor beta chain was recovered during a study of CD8+ T cells in alopecia areata. The treatment denotes: oral pan-JAK inhibitor, 5-10 mg twice daily. Extracted RNA was reverse transcribed into cDNA, the sequencing template. Only in-frame clones appear in the TCRdb table, and some are missing; sequencing was by immunoSEQ multiplex PCR. The data show some 240,000 clones, 50% to 70% seen once. The CDR3 sequence is 16 residues long. Germline CDR1 SGDLS, CDR2 YYNGEE. V was pared by 3 bases and J by 2 bases, with 5 bases of the junction left unmatched. The TCR comes from a human donor with alopecia areata. The starting material was CD4+ T cells sorted from blood, obtained at week 4, from a patient treated with tofacitinib. This chain connects TRBV9 to TRBJ2-1, with 10 nucleotides matching TRBD1. In DNA form, the CDR3 reads TGTGCCAGCAGCGGGCGTGGACAGGGGGCCTACAATGAGCAGTTCTTC. Amino acid sequence: CASSGRGQGAYNEQFF. Based on the CDR3 plus reference TRBV9 and TRBJ2-1, the full variable domain is DSGVTQTPKHLITATGQRVTLRCSPRSGDLSVYWYQQSLDQGLQFLIQYYNGEERAKGNILERFSAQQFPDLHSELNLSSLELGDSALYFCASSGRGQGAYNEQFFGPGTRLTVL.